This TCR beta chain comes out of a study of T cells after yellow fever vaccination (dated by TCRdb to about 2019). Concerning the study at large: The SMART-Seq v4 Ultra Low Input RNA kit was used to prepare libraries from fractions with low cell numbers. To track T-cell clones before and after primary and booster YFV17D yellow fever vaccination, bulk TCR alpha and beta repertoires were sequenced longitudinally. Two healthy male donors, one aged 18 to 30 and one aged 30 to 40 years, made up the cohort. Blood was collected at multiple timepoints before and after primary and secondary immunization, and bulk PBMC replicates and cell subsets were isolated. The paper as a whole reports these results and caveats: Computational filtering was needed because FACS-sorted repertoires could contain abundant contaminating clonotypes from the bulk population. Only two donors were included in the study, so the extent to which the findings can be generalized is limited. Most clones expanded after primary vaccination were re-detected after the booster (almost 98% of CD4 and approximately 88% of CD8), suggesting broad memory maintenance. Compared with the primary T-cell response, the secondary T-cell response was faster but weaker, reaching its peak on day 5 rather than on day 15. A small fraction of clonotypes showed up in both the CD4 and CD8 compartments, probably as a result of convergent recombination.

TCRdb lists the instrument as Illumina NovaSeq 6000. TCR cDNA was synthesized by 5'RACE template switching, through which a universal primer site and unique molecular identifiers were introduced. cDNA synthesis was primed from both the TCR alpha and TCR beta constant segments. Two PCR steps were used to amplify libraries, with sample barcodes and sequencing adapters being added in the second step. Sequencing of libraries was performed on Illumina HiSeq 2500 (2x100 bp) or NovaSeq (2x150 bp). The authors' pipeline ran thus. Demultiplexing of reads and collapsing into UMI consensus sequences were performed with MIGEC, and V(D)J alignment was carried out with MiXCR. Vaccine-responding clonotypes were defined with edgeR using replicate PBMC samples, requiring FDR below 0.01 and a log2 fold change above 5 up to day 15. CD4 or CD8 identity was assigned to each bulk clonotype according to whether the clonotype was present at higher abundance in the sequenced CD4 repertoire or the sequenced CD8 repertoire. TCRdb took the public reads, trimmed them with fastp at Q25, ran MiXCR for clone calling and kept in-frame beta chains. Duplicate CDR3 protein sequences are folded into a single record with the most common DNA and genes. The V and J calls shown here were made by TCRdb, not taken from the authors' results. Recorded for this sample are 300,000 or so distinct CDR3 sequences; around 3.9% of them occurred a single time. The ten largest make up less than 25% of the sample.

V trim: 8 bases; J trim: 0 bases; unmatched bases: 12. The CDR3 runs 16 amino acids, cysteine and phenylalanine included. The retained sequence is limited to the CDR3, 48 bases, with the frame set at the first base. Details on this clonotype: The antigen this receptor binds is unknown. There are no base qualities to consult, and no much larger clone falls within one base.

According to the study, the label for this sample's treatment or condition signals: live attenuated yellow fever vaccine strain. At each blood-draw timepoint, two biological replicates of bulk PBMCs were collected. A standard Ficoll-Paque protocol was used to isolate PBMCs from peripheral blood. TriZol was used to extract RNA from bulk PBMCs, from CD4 and CD8 fractions, and from dextramer-positive and dextramer-negative fractions. This clonotype originated in a man younger than 35 who received the YFV17D yellow fever vaccine. Recombination linked TRBV12-3 or TRBV12-4 to TRBJ1-1; 7 bases in the junction line up with TRBD1. Sequences were derived from PBMCs, sampled 5 days after the yellow fever booster vaccination. The CDR3: CASRDSALIMNTEAFF. The sequenced DNA: TGTGCCAGCCGGGACAGCGCCCTCATTATGAACACTGAAGCTTTCTTT.